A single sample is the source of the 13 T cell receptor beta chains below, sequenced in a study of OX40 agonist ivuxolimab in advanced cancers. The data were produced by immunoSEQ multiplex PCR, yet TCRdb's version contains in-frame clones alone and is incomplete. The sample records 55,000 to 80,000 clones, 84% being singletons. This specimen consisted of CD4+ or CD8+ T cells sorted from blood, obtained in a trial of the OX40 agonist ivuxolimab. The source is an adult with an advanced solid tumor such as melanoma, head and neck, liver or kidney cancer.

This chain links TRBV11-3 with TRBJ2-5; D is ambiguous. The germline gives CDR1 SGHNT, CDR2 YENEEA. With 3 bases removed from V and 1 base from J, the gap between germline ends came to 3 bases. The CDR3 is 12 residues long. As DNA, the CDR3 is TGTGCCAGCAGCTTTAGCCAAGAGACCCAGTACTTC. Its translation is CASSFSQETQYF. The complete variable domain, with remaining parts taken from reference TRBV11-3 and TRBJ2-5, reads EAGVVQSPRYKIIEKKQPVAFWCNPISGHNTLYWYLQNLGQGPELLIRYENEEAVDDSQLPKDRFSAERLKGVDSTLKIQPAELGDSAVYLCASSFSQETQYFGPGTRLLVL.

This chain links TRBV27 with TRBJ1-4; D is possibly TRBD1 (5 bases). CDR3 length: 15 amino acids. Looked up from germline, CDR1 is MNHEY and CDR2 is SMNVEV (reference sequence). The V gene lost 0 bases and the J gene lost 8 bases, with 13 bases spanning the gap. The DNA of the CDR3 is TGTGCCAGCAGTTTATCGAGACGGGGGGGAGAAAAACTGTTTTTT. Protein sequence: CASSLSRRGGEKLFF.

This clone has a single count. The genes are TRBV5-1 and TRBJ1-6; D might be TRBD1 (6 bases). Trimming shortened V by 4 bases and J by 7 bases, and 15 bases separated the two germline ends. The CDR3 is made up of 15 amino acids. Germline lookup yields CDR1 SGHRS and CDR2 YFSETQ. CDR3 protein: CASSLGGARNSPLHF. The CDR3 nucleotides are TGCGCCAGCAGCCTGGGGGGGGCTAGGAATTCACCCCTCCACTTT.

The CDR3 here is CASSARIFGEQYF. Here the CDR3 DNA reads TGTGCCAGCAGTGCGCGGATCTTCGGGGAGCAGTACTTC. The V gene is TRBV6-6, the J gene TRBJ2-7; D gene ambiguous. This CDR3 region has 13 residues. Trimming pared 5 bases from V and 7 bases from J, leaving 15 bases between. Germline CDR1 reads MNHNY; CDR2 reads SVGAGI (reference sequence).

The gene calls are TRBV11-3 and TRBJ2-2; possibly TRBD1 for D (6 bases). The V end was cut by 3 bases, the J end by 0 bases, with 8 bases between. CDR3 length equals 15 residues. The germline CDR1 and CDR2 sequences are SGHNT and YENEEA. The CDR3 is CASSFGTTNTGELFF. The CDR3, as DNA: TGTGCCAGCAGCTTCGGGACAACGAACACCGGGGAGCTGTTTTTT.

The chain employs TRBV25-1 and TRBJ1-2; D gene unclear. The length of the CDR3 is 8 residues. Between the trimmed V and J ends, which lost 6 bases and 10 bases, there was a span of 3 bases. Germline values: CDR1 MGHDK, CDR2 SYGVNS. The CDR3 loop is CASRIYTF. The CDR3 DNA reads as TGTGCCAGCAGAATCTACACCTTC.

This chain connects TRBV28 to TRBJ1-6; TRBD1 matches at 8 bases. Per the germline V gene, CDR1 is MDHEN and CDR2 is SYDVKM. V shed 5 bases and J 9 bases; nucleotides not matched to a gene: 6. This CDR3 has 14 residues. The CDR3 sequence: CASSDGQGTSPLHF. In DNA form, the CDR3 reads TGTGCCAGCAGTGACGGACAGGGTACTTCACCCCTCCACTTT.

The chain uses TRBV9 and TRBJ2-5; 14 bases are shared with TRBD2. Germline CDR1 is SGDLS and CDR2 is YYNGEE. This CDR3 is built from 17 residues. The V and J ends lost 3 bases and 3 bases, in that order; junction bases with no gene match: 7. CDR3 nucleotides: TGTGCCAGCAGCGCTGGGGGGGGACTAGCGGGAGAAGAGACCCAGTACTTC. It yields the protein CASSAGGGLAGEETQYF. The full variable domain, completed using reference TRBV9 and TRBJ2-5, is DSGVTQTPKHLITATGQRVTLRCSPRSGDLSVYWYQQSLDQGLQFLIQYYNGEERAKGNILERFSAQQFPDLHSELNLSSLELGDSALYFCASSAGGGLAGEETQYFGPGTRLLVL.

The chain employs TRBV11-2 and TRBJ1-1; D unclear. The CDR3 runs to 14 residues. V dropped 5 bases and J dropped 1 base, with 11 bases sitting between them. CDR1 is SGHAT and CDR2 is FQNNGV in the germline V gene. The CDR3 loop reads CASSEHGQNTEAFF. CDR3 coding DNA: TGTGCCAGCAGCGAACACGGGCAGAACACTGAAGCTTTCTTT. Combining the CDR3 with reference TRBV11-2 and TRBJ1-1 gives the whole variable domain EAGVAQSPRYKIIEKRQSVAFWCNPISGHATLYWYQQILGQGPKLLIQFQNNGVVDDSQLPKDRFSAERLKGVDSTLKIQPAKLEDSAVYLCASSEHGQNTEAFFGQGTRLTVV.

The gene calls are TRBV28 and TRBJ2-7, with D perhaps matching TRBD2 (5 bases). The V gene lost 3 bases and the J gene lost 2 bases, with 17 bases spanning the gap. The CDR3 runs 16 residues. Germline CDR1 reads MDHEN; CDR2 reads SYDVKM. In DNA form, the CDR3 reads TGTGCCAGCAGTTTTATTGGTCGGACGGGAACCTACGAGCAGTACTTC. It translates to CASSFIGRTGTYEQYF.

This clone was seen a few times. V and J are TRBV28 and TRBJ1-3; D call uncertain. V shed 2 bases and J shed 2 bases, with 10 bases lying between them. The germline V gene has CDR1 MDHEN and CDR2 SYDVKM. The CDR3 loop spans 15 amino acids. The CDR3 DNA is TGTGCCAGCAGTTTACTCGGTAGTGCTGGAAACACCATATATTTT. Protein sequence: CASSLLGSAGNTIYF.

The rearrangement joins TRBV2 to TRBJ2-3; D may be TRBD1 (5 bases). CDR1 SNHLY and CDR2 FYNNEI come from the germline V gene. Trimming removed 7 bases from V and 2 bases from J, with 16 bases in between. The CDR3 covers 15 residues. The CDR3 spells CASTTETASTDTQYF. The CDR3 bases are TGTGCCAGCACGACGGAGACAGCGTCCACAGATACGCAGTATTTT. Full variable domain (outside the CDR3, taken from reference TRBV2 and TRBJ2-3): EPEVTQTPSHQVTQMGQEVILRCVPISNHLYFYWYRQILGQKVEFLVSFYNNEISEKSEIFDDQFSVERPDGSNFTLKIRSTKLEDSAMYFCASTTETASTDTQYFGPGTRLTVL.

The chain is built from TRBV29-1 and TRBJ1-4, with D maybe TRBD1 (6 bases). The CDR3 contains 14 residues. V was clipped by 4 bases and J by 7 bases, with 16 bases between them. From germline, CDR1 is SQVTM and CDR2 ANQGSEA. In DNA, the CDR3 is TGCAGCGTTGGTGAGGGAAGGGGGGTTGAAAAACTGTTTTTT. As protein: CSVGEGRGVEKLFF.